One and the same sample provided the 20 T cell receptor beta chains below, sequenced in a study of T-cell reconstitution after alpha-beta-depleted transplantation in children. Unique molecular identifiers were incorporated when the TCRbeta library was constructed. Each CDR3 protein is one row after TCRdb ran MiXCR on the PCR reads. The sample holds some 310,000 distinct CDR3 sequences, more than 20% seen once. The specimen was PBMCs, mostly from graft donor cells, collected 180 days after TCRalphabeta/CD19-depleted stem cell transplant. All receptors derive from a male patient between 5 and 17 years old who had a stem cell transplant for acute lymphoblastic leukemia, so the T cells may come from the graft donor.

This clonotype came up a few times. The chain joins TRBV9 to TRBJ2-7; D is perhaps TRBD2 (6 bases). Per the germline V gene, CDR1 is SGDLS and CDR2 is YYNGEE. This CDR3 region has 15 residues. V was pared by 0 bases and J by 0 bases, with 10 bases between. The CDR3 reads CASSVGQRASYEQYF. The DNA for the CDR3 is TGTGCCAGCAGCGTAGGCCAGCGGGCCTCCTACGAGCAGTACTTC.

The chain carries TRBV2 and TRBJ1-2, with 7 nucleotides matching TRBD1. The CDR3 totals 13 residues. The J segment lost 4 bases and the V segment lost 6 bases, leaving 5 bases of the junction unmatched. CDR1 and CDR2 from the germline V gene are SNHLY and FYNNEI. CDR3 in amino acids: CASSQDRFYGYTF. In DNA form, the CDR3 reads TGTGCCAGCAGCCAGGACAGGTTCTATGGCTACACCTTC.

This clonotype occurred a few times. The chain carries TRBV6-1 and TRBJ1-1, with D perhaps matching TRBD1 (6 bases). With 6 bases removed from V and 7 bases from J, the gap between germline ends came to 18 bases. CDR3 length: 14 residues. Germline V gives CDR1 MNHNS, CDR2 SASEGT. The CDR3 loop is CASSSSGAKVEAFF. Written as DNA, the CDR3 is TGTGCCAGCAGCTCTTCGGGGGCGAAGGTTGAAGCTTTCTTT.

This clonotype appeared a few times. The chain uses TRBV11-2 and TRBJ2-5; D uncertain. Trimming cost V 1 base and J 2 bases, with 11 bases left between them. The germline gives CDR1 SGHAT, CDR2 FQNNGV. The CDR3 loop spans 15 amino acids. CDR3 amino acids: CASSLAIRRQETQYF. CDR3 DNA: TGTGCCAGCAGCTTAGCCATCAGACGGCAAGAGACCCAGTACTTC.

In this sample, this clonotype turned up a few times. The V call is TRBV7-9, the J call TRBJ2-5; TRBD2 matches at 8 bases. From germline, CDR1 is SEHNR and CDR2 FQNEAQ (reference sequence). V shed 8 bases, J shed 1 base, and the junction held 6 bases outside the gene matches. This CDR3 has 14 amino acids. The DNA for the CDR3 is TGTGCCAGCGGAAGGGCGGGAGGCCAAGAGACCCAGTACTTC. This gives the protein CASGRAGGQETQYF.

The chain is built from TRBV20-1 and TRBJ1-4, with a possible D match to TRBD1 (5 bases). From germline, CDR1 is DFQATT and CDR2 SNEGSKA (reference sequence). The CDR3 has 15 residues. Trimming removed 3 bases from V and 1 base from J, with 12 bases in between. CDR3: CSASAQGVTNEKLFF. The CDR3 region has the DNA TGCAGTGCTAGTGCCCAAGGGGTAACTAATGAAAAACTGTTTTTT.

This clonotype was found many times. The gene calls are TRBV5-1 and TRBJ2-1; 9 nucleotides align to TRBD1. V shed 5 bases and J 5 bases; nucleotides not matched to a gene: 11. The germline gives CDR1 SGHRS, CDR2 YFSETQ. CDR3 length: 16 residues. CDR3 nucleotide sequence: TGCGCCAGCAGAGTTACAGGGGGCGCCCCGAACAATGAGCAGTTCTTC. Translated, it gives CASRVTGGAPNNEQFF.

V usage is TRBV19 and J usage is TRBJ2-7; D ambiguous. The germline CDR1 and CDR2 sequences are LNHDA and SQIVND (reference sequence). The CDR3 consists of 11 residues. With 4 bases removed from V and 3 bases from J, the gap between germline ends came to 4 bases. The CDR3 coding sequence is TGTGCCAGTAGTACGTACTACGAGCAGTACTTC. Translating gives CASSTYYEQYF.

This clonotype showed up just a few times. The gene calls are TRBV6-5 and TRBJ1-3; D uncertain. Germline V gene data show CDR1 as MNHEY and CDR2 as SVGAGI. CDR3 length: 17 residues. Trimming pared 2 bases from V and 0 bases from J, leaving 14 bases between. The CDR3 region is CASSYHKGSGSGNTIYF. CDR3 coding DNA: TGTGCCAGCAGTTACCATAAAGGCAGCGGCTCTGGAAACACCATATATTTT.

The gene calls are TRBV6-1 and TRBJ2-3; D gene uncertain. CDR1 MNHNS and CDR2 SASEGT come from the germline V gene. V shed 3 bases and J shed 3 bases, with 10 bases lying between them. The CDR3 runs 14 residues. CDR3 in amino acids: CASSDRLETDTQYF. In nucleotides, the CDR3 is TGTGCCAGCAGTGACAGGCTAGAGACAGATACGCAGTATTTT.

This clonotype has just a few counts. V and J are TRBV5-5 and TRBJ2-1; no clear D gene. V was clipped by 4 bases and J by 4 bases, with 18 bases between them. This CDR3 has 16 amino acids. CDR1 is SGHKS, CDR2 YYEKEE, per germline (reference sequence). CDR3 in DNA: TGTGCCAGCAGCCTCCCACTACGTATGGGGTACAATGAGCAGTTCTTC. Protein product: CASSLPLRMGYNEQFF. Using reference TRBV5-5 and TRBJ2-1 for the parts outside the CDR3, the full variable domain is DAGVTQSPTHLIKTRGQQVTLRCSPISGHKSVSWYQQVLGQGPQFIFQYYEKEERGRGNFPDRFSARQFPNYSSELNVNALLLGDSALYLCASSLPLRMGYNEQFFGPGTRLTVL.

CDR3 amino acids: CASSLGALLGTAKNIQYF. The CDR3 nucleotides are TGTGCCAGCAGCTTAGGGGCGCTACTAGGGACGGCCAAAAACATTCAGTACTTC. The V call is TRBV11-2, the J call TRBJ2-4; D may correspond to TRBD1 or TRBD2 (5 bases each). There are 18 residues in the CDR3. The V and J ends lost 1 base and 1 base respectively, with 17 bases between them. Germline V CDR1 and CDR2: SGHAT, FQNNGV.

This clonotype occurred a few times. J is TRBJ1-2 and V is TRBV12-3 or TRBV12-4, with a possible D match to TRBD1 (5 bases). This CDR3 region has 13 residues. The germline V and J ends were trimmed by 5 bases and 6 bases, with 13 bases remaining between them. The CDR3: CASSRRVKNGYTF. In DNA, the CDR3 is TGTGCCAGCAGTCGCAGGGTGAAAAATGGCTACACCTTC.

V and J are TRBV10-2 and TRBJ2-6, with 7 bases that match TRBD1. Germline V gene data show CDR1 as WSHSY and CDR2 as SAAADI. V shed 8 bases, J shed 4 bases, and the junction held 5 bases outside the gene matches. The CDR3 has 14 residues. In DNA, the CDR3 is TGCGCCAGCGGAGAGGGGGCCGGGGCCAACGTCCTGACTTTC. Its translation: CASGEGAGANVLTF.

The rearrangement joins TRBV5-1 to TRBJ2-3, with D possibly being TRBD1 or TRBD2 (5 bases each). There are 17 residues in the CDR3. Trimming pared 0 bases from V and 3 bases from J, leaving 17 bases between. Germline lookup yields CDR1 SGHRS and CDR2 YFSETQ. CDR3 sequence: CASSLGSRDHFTDTQYF. CDR3 in DNA: TGCGCCAGCAGCTTGGGGTCCCGGGACCATTTTACAGATACGCAGTATTTT.

In this sample, this clonotype turned up a few times. The V and J genes are TRBV25-1 and TRBJ2-7; the D gene could be TRBD1 or TRBD2 (5 bases each). CDR1 MGHDK and CDR2 SYGVNS come from the germline V gene. Trimming removed 4 bases from V and 2 bases from J, with 15 bases in between. The CDR3 extends over 15 amino acids. The CDR3 DNA sequence: TGTGCCAGCAGTGCCTTCGAGGGGCGAACCTACGAGCAGTACTTC. Its protein product is CASSAFEGRTYEQYF.

There are many counts of this clonotype. The chain carries TRBV27 and TRBJ2-3; D is undetermined. The V end lost 5 bases, the J end lost 2 bases, and 5 bases lay between the germline ends. This CDR3 contains 12 residues. Per germline, CDR1 MNHEY and CDR2 SMNVEV (reference sequence). The CDR3 spells CASSTITDTQYF. The CDR3 DNA reads TGTGCCAGCAGTACCATCACAGATACGCAGTATTTT.

This clonotype appeared a few times. The chain couples TRBV9 to TRBJ2-2, with no clear D. Germline V CDR1 and CDR2: SGDLS, YYNGEE. This CDR3 is 15 amino acids long. Trimming removed 4 bases from V and 0 bases from J, with 10 bases in between. The CDR3 sequence is CASSPRVSNTGELFF. In nucleotides, the CDR3 is TGTGCCAGCAGCCCACGGGTATCGAACACCGGGGAGCTGTTTTTT.

The genes are TRBV20-1 and TRBJ2-1, with D perhaps TRBD2 (5 bases). The germline V gene has CDR1 DFQATT and CDR2 SNEGSKA (reference sequence). CDR3 length: 14 amino acids. V shed 6 bases and J shed 0 bases, with 12 bases lying between them. The CDR3 nucleotides are TGCAGTGCCCGTGGACTTGACTCCTACAATGAGCAGTTCTTC. Its translation is CSARGLDSYNEQFF.

There are a few counts of this clonotype. The chain is built from TRBV7-9 and TRBJ2-7; D is possibly TRBD2 (5 bases). This CDR3 comprises 16 residues. Germline loops: CDR1 SEHNR, CDR2 FQNEAQ (reference sequence). V lost 6 bases to trimming and J lost 3 bases, with 21 bases between them. The CDR3 protein is CASSTQPGSPLYEQYF. The CDR3 DNA is TGTGCCAGCAGTACTCAGCCGGGGTCCCCCCTCTACGAGCAGTACTTC.